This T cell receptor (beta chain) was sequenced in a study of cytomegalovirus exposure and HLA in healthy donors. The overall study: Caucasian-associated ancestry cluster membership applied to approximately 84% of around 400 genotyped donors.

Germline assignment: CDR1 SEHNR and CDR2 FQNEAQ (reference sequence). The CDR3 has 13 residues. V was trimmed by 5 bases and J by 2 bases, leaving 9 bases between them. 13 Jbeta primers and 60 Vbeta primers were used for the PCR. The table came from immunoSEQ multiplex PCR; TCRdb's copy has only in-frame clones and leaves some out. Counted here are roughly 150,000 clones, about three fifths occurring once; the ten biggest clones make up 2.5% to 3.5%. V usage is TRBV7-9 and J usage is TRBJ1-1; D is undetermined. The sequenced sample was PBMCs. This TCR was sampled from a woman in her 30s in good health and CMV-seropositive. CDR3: CASSPMRNTEAFF. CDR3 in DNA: TGTGCCAGCAGCCCAATGCGCAACACTGAAGCTTTCTTT.